This TCR beta chain was sequenced in a study of beta chain features in type 1 diabetes. Points from the study as a whole: Short templates might get an advantage during PCR, and this would be equal in patients and controls. It was among patients, rather than healthy donors, that naive, central memory and Treg TCRB repertoires appeared more similar.

Of note for this clone: The antigen is undetermined.

The investigators reverse transcribed all of the isolated RNA, so they sequenced expressed TCRB transcripts. Here immunoSEQ multiplex PCR was the method, and the copy in TCRdb shows in-frame clones only, minus some. The data contain 60,000 to 75,000 clones, around three fifths of them singletons. This CDR3 has 15 residues. Trimming cost V 6 bases and J 1 base; bases outside gene matches: 6. The germline CDR1 and CDR2 sequences are SGHRS and YFSETQ. The chain couples TRBV5-1 to TRBJ2-7; 11 bases fit TRBD2. The receptor's source is a woman younger than 35 in good health. Sample: Tregs from blood. This CDR3 reads CASNIGTSGSYEQYF. The CDR3, as DNA: TGCGCCAGCAATATCGGGACTAGCGGTTCCTACGAGCAGTACTTC.